This T cell receptor (beta chain) was profiled in a study of siplizumab effects on memory and regulatory T cells. In germline, CDR1 is WNHNN, CDR2 SYGVQD (reference sequence). The CDR3 extends over 15 amino acids. The repertoire was sequenced with immunoSEQ multiplex PCR; TCRdb's copy has only in-frame clones and lacks some. This repertoire shows around 100,000 clones, roughly 94% found once; its top ten account for under 0.65%. This TCR derives from a human donor in good health. The material sequenced was Tregs sorted from blood. This chain joins TRBV10-1 and TRBJ2-5, with unresolved D. Gene TRBJ2-7 matches the end of the DNA better, so the J call may be wrong. CDR3 bases: TGCGCCAGCAGTTCAGGCGCTACAGCCCTTCACGAGCAGTACTTC. Residues: CASSSGATALHEQYF.